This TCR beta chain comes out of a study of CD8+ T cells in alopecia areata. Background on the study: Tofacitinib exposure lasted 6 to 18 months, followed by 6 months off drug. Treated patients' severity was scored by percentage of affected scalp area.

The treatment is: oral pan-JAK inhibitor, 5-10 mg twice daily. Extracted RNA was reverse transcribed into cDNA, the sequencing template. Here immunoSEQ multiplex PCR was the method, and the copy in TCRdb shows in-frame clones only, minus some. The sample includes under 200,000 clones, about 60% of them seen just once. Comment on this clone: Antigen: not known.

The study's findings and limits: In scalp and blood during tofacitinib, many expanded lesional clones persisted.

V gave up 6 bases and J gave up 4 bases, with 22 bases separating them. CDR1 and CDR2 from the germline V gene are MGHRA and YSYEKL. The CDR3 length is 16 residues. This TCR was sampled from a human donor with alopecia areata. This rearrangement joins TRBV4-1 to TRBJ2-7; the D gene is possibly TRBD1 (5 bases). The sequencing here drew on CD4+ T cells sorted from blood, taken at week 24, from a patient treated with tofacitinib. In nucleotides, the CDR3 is TGCGCCAGCAGACCAAGCCAGGCAGGGTTTGAATACGAGCAGTACTTC. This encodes CASRPSQAGFEYEQYF.